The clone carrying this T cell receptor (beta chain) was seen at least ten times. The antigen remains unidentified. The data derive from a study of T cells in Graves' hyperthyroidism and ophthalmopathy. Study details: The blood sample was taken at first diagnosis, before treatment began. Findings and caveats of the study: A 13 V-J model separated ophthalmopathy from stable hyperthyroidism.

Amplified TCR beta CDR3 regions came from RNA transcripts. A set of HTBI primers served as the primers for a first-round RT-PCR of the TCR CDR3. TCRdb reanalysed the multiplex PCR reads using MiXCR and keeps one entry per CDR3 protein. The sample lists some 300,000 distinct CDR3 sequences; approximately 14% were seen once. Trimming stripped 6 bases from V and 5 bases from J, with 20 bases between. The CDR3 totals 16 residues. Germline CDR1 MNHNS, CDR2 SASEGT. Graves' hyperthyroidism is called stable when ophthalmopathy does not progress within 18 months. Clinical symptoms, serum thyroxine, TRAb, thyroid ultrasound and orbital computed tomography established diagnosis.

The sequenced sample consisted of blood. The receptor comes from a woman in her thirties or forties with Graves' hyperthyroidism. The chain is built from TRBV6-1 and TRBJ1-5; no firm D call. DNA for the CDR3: TGTGCCAGCAGCAATCGGGCCGGCAACTTCGATCAGCCCCAGCATTTT. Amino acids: CASSNRAGNFDQPQHF.